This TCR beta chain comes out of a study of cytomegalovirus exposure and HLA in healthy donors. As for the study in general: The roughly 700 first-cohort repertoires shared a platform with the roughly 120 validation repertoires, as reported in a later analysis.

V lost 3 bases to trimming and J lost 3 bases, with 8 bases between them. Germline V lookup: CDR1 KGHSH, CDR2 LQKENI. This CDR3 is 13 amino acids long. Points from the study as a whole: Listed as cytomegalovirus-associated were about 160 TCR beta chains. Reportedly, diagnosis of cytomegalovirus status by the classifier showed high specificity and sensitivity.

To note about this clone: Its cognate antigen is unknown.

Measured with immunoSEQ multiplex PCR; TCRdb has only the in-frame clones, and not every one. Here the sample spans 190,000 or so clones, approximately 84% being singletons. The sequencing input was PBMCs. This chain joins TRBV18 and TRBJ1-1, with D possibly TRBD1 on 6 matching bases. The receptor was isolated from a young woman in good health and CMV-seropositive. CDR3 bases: TGTGCCAGCTCACCGGGGGCAGACACTGAAGCTTTCTTT. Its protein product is CASSPGADTEAFF.